This TCR beta chain is drawn from a study of OX40 agonist ivuxolimab in advanced cancers. TCRdb keeps only in-frame clones here, not all; method: immunoSEQ multiplex PCR. This table holds approximately 86,000 clones, about 93% found once. This CDR3 is 14 amino acids long. The V gene lost 0 bases and the J gene lost 4 bases, with 10 bases spanning the gap. From germline, CDR1 is SGHRS and CDR2 YFSETQ. This receptor was obtained from an adult with an advanced solid tumor such as melanoma, head and neck, liver or kidney cancer. The rearrangement uses TRBV5-1 and TRBJ1-1; a possible D gene is TRBD1 (5 bases). The sequenced sample was CD4+ or CD8+ T cells sorted from blood, obtained in a trial of the OX40 agonist ivuxolimab. Here the CDR3 DNA reads TGCGCCAGCAGCTTGGCGTCGGGGGGCACTGAAGCTTTCTTT. Its translation: CASSLASGGTEAFF.